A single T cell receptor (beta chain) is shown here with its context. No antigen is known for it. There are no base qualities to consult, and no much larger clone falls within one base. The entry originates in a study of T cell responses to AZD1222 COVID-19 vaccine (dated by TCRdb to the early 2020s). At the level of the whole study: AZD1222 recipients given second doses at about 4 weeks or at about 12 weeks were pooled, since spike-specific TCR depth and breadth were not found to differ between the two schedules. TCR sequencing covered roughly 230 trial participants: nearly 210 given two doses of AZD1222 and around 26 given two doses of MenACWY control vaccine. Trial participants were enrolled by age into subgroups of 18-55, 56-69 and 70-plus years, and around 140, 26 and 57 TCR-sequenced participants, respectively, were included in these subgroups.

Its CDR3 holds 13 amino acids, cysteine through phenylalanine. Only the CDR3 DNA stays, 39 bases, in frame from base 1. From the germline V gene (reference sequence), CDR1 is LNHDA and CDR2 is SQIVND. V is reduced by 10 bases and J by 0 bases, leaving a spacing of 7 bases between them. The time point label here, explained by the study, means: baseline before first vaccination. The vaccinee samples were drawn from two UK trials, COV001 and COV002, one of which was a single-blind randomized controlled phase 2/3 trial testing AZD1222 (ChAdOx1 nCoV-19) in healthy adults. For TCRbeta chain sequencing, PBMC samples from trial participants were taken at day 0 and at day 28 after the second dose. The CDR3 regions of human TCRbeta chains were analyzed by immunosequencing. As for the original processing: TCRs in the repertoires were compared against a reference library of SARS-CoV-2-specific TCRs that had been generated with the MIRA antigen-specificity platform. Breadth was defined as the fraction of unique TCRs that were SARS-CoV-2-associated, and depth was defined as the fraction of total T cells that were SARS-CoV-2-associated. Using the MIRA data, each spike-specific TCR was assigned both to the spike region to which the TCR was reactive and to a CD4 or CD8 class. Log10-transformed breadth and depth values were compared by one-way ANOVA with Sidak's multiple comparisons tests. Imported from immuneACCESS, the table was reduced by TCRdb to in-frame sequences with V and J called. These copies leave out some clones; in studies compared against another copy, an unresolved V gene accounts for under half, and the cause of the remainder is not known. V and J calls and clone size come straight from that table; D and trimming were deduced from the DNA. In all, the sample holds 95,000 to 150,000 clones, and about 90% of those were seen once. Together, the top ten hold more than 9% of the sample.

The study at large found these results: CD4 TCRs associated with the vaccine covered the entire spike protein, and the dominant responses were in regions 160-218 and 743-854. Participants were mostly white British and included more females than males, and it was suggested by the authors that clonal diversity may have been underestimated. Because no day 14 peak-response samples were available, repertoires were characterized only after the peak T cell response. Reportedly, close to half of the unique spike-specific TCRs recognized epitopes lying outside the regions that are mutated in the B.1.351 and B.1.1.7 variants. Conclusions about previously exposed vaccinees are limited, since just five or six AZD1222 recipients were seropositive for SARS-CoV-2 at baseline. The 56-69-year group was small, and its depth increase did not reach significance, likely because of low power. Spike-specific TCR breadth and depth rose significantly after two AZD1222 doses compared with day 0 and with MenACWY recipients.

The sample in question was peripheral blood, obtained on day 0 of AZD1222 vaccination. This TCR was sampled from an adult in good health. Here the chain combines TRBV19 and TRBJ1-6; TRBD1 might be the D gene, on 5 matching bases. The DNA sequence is TGTGCCACGACAGACTCCTATAATTCACCCCTCCACTTT. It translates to CATTDSYNSPLHF.